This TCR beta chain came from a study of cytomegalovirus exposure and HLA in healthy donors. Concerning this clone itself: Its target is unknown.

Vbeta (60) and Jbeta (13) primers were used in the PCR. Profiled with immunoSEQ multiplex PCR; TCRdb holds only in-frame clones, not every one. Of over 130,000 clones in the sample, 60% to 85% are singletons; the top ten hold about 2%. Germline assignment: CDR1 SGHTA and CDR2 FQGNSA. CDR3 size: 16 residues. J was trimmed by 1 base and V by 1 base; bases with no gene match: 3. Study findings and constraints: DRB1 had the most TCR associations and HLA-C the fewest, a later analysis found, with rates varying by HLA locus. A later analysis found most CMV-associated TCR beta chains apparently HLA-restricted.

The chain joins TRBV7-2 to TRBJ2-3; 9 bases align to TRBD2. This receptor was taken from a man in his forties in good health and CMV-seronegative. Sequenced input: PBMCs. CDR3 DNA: TGTGCCAGCAGCTTAGGGTCTAGCGGGGGCACAGATACGCAGTATTTT. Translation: CASSLGSSGGTDTQYF.